This T cell receptor beta chain came from a study of CD8+CD57+ T cells in acquired aplastic anemia. Whole-study context: Yields of DNA that came from sorted CD4+ and CD8+ cells averaged about 3.5 ug.

TCR beta VDJ combinations and CDR3 sequences were profiled from genomic DNA. TCRdb re-derived calls from the reads in MiXCR, one entry per CDR3 protein. The profile covers a few hundred thousand distinct CDR3 sequences, with about 70% appearing a single time and 4% taken by the ten largest. Germline lookup yields CDR1 SGHTA and CDR2 FQGTGA. Trimming stripped 6 bases from V and 7 bases from J, with 12 bases between. This CDR3 is 13 amino acids long. Sequenced: sorted CD4+, CD8+, or CD8+CD57+ T cells (not recorded which) from PBMCs. This rearrangement joins TRBV7-3 to TRBJ2-2; maybe TRBD2 (5 bases). The TCR was taken from a human donor in good health, serving as a control. CDR3 in amino acids: CASRGAGIGELFF. CDR3 nucleotides: TGTGCCAGCAGGGGTGCGGGCATCGGGGAGCTGTTTTTT.